The 30 T cell receptor beta chains reported below all come from one sample, sequenced in a study of shared clonotypes between healthy human individuals. This table comes from immunoSEQ multiplex PCR, and its TCRdb copy is limited to in-frame clones, with some not included. The sample lists about a million clones; around three quarters were seen once. Specimen: memory CD4+ T cells from PBMCs. Subset indicated: CD45RA-negative fraction. These receptor sequences come from a man aged 18 to 35 in good health. Some clones in this sample may be carry-over from other donors' samples.

The CDR3 loop is CASSIVGTGNTIYF. CDR3 DNA sequence: TGTGCCAGTAGTATCGTGGGGACTGGAAACACCATATATTTT. The chain recombines TRBV19 with TRBJ1-3; D unclear. The ends were cut back, 3 bases at V and 2 bases at J, with 8 bases in the middle. Germline V lookup: CDR1 LNHDA, CDR2 SQIVND (reference sequence). The CDR3 is 14 amino acids.

Comments on this clone: The sample carries other DNA sequences with the same CDR3. The chain combines TRBV18 with TRBJ1-1, with unresolved D. V lost 3 bases and J 4 bases, leaving 9 bases between the germline ends. Germline V gives CDR1 KGHSH, CDR2 LQKENI. This CDR3 comprises 13 residues. The CDR3 loop is CASSPGVGTEAFF. The CDR3 DNA reads as TGTGCCAGCTCACCCGGAGTGGGCACTGAAGCTTTCTTT.

V gene TRBV5-1 combines with J gene TRBJ2-7, with D possibly being TRBD1 or TRBD2 (6 bases each). CDR1 is SGHRS and CDR2 is YFSETQ in the germline V gene. Trimming took off 0 bases at V and 3 bases at J, with 16 bases between the two ends. This CDR3 comprises 16 residues. The CDR3 DNA is TGCGCCAGCAGCTTGGCCGGTTCCAGGGGAGGCTACGAGCAGTACTTC. Protein sequence: CASSLAGSRGGYEQYF.

CDR3 in amino acids: CASSAERTGAGDTQYF. In nucleotides, the CDR3 is TGTGCCAGCAGTGCGGAGAGGACAGGAGCCGGGGATACGCAGTATTTT. This chain connects TRBV2 to TRBJ2-3; TRBD1 matches at 7 bases. Germline loops: CDR1 SNHLY, CDR2 FYNNEI. Losses at the gene ends were 4 bases for V and 6 bases for J; bases not matched to a gene: 13. The CDR3 has 16 amino acids. Full variable domain (outside the CDR3, taken from reference TRBV2 and TRBJ2-3): EPEVTQTPSHQVTQMGQEVILRCVPISNHLYFYWYRQILGQKVEFLVSFYNNEISEKSEIFDDQFSVERPDGSNFTLKIRSTKLEDSAMYFCASSAERTGAGDTQYFGPGTRLTVL.

The genes are TRBV19 and TRBJ2-1, with 12 bases identical to TRBD2. The CDR3 runs to 15 residues. In germline, CDR1 is LNHDA, CDR2 SQIVND (reference sequence). V was clipped by 7 bases and J by 8 bases; unmatched bases: 9. This CDR3 is CASKASGRAGDEQFF. The CDR3 DNA reads TGTGCCAGTAAAGCTAGCGGGAGGGCCGGCGATGAGCAGTTCTTC.

A remark on this clone: This is likely an artifact of a read error, given a far larger clone one base away. CDR3 nucleotides: TGTGCCAGCAGTTACGAGGGGACTCAGCCCCAGCATTTT. Translation gives CASSYEGTQPQHF. The V call is TRBV6-5, the J call TRBJ1-5; the D gene is possibly TRBD1 (5 bases). Looked up from germline, CDR1 is MNHEY and CDR2 is SVGAGI. Trimming stripped 2 bases from V and 6 bases from J, with 8 bases between. There are 13 residues in the CDR3.

The chain links TRBV6-6 to TRBJ1-1; 11 bases agree with TRBD1. The CDR3 consists of 15 residues. Trimming cost V 4 bases and J 5 bases; bases outside gene matches: 6. CDR1 and CDR2 (germline): MNHNY, SVGAGI (reference sequence). The CDR3 loop reads CASSFGGQGGTEAFF. In DNA form, the CDR3 reads TGTGCCAGCAGTTTTGGGGGACAGGGGGGTACTGAAGCTTTCTTT.

V and J are TRBV28 and TRBJ2-5; 8 nucleotides line up with TRBD2. The V and J ends lost 4 bases and 7 bases, in that order; junction bases with no gene match: 5. CDR3 size: 13 residues. The germline gives CDR1 MDHEN, CDR2 SYDVKM. CDR3 sequence: CASSSAGVRTQYF. The CDR3 nucleotides are TGTGCCAGCAGTTCAGCGGGAGTCCGGACCCAGTACTTC.

This chain joins TRBV6-1 and TRBJ2-5; TRBD1 agrees at 7 bases. V lost 6 bases and J lost 5; bases outside the gene matches: 9. Per the germline V gene, CDR1 is MNHNS and CDR2 is SASEGT. The CDR3 sequence is 14 residues long. The CDR3 coding sequence is TGTGCCAGCAGGCCCGGGACAGCCAGGGAGACCCAGTACTTC. Protein product: CASRPGTARETQYF.

The chain employs TRBV27 and TRBJ2-1, with D possibly matching TRBD1 (6 bases). CDR1 and CDR2 from the germline V gene are MNHEY and SMNVEV (reference sequence). This CDR3 region has 16 residues. Trimming pared 1 base from V and 2 bases from J, leaving 12 bases between. The CDR3 DNA reads TGTGCCAGCAGTTTATTACAGGGCTTAGCCTACAATGAGCAGTTCTTC. Its translation is CASSLLQGLAYNEQFF.

The chain carries TRBV7-3 and TRBJ2-2; D unclear. Trimming cost V 5 bases and J 6 bases, with 10 bases left between them. This CDR3 has 13 residues. The germline CDR1 and CDR2 sequences are SGHTA and FQGTGA. The DNA of the CDR3 is TGTGCCAGCAGCCTTGTGGTATCCGGGGAGCTGTTTTTT. This codes for CASSLVVSGELFF.

This rearrangement joins TRBV19 to TRBJ1-2; unclear D gene. The CDR3 covers 13 residues. Between the trimmed V and J ends, which lost 4 bases and 9 bases, there was a span of 15 bases. The germline V gene encodes CDR1 LNHDA and CDR2 SQIVND (reference sequence). Written as DNA, the CDR3 is TGTGCCAGTAGTACCGGGAGGGAGACTCGCTACACCTTC. This translates into CASSTGRETRYTF.

A word on this clone: A junction end diverges from the germline sequence, so it may reflect a read error. This chain joins TRBV18 and TRBJ2-5; 7 bases are a match to TRBD1. The CDR3 extends over 14 amino acids. Germline lookup yields CDR1 KGHSH and CDR2 LQKENI. CDR3 DNA sequence: TGTGCCAGCTCACCACAGCAGGGGGAAGAGCCCCAGTACTTC. Amino acids: CASSPQQGEEPQYF.

This clone appeared once. V usage is TRBV5-1 and J usage is TRBJ2-7; 10 positions agree with TRBD2. Germline lookup yields CDR1 SGHRS and CDR2 YFSETQ. This CDR3 comprises 14 residues. Trimming removed 4 bases from V and 7 bases from J; junction bases left unmatched: 8. CDR3 protein: CASSNVAGGREQYF. The CDR3 DNA is TGCGCCAGCAGCAACGTAGCGGGAGGTCGGGAGCAGTACTTC.

The V gene is TRBV5-6, the J gene TRBJ2-3; 8 bases align to TRBD2. The junction had 13 bases not matched to a gene; V was cut back by 4 bases and J by 6 bases. CDR1 is SGHDT and CDR2 is YYEEEE in the germline V gene. The CDR3 runs to 16 residues. CDR3 region: CASSALAGTPRDTQYF. As DNA, the CDR3 is TGTGCCAGCAGCGCCCTAGCGGGTACGCCCAGGGATACGCAGTATTTT.

A remark on this clone: Relative to the germline gene, one junction end is altered; a read error may explain this. The chain employs TRBV5-1 and TRBJ2-7; D unresolved. This CDR3 contains 16 residues. The V gene's germline CDR1 is SGHRS and CDR2 YFSETQ. CDR3 residues: CAGSLAVGGRAYEQYF. As DNA, the CDR3 is TGCGCCGGCAGCTTGGCCGTCGGCGGCCGAGCCTACGAGCAGTACTTC. The full variable domain, completed using reference TRBV5-1 and TRBJ2-7, is KAGVTQTPRYLIKTRGQQVTLSCSPISGHRSVSWYQQTPGQGLQFLFEYFSETQRNKGNFPGRFSGRQFSNSRSEMNVSTLELGDSALYLCAGSLAVGGRAYEQYFGPGTRLTVT.

The chain joins TRBV5-1 to TRBJ1-1; D is undetermined. Deletions cut 0 bases from V and 4 bases from J, with 7 bases between. The germline V gene encodes CDR1 SGHRS and CDR2 YFSETQ. This CDR3 spans 13 amino acids. CDR3 region: CASSLGGLTEAFF. CDR3 coding DNA: TGCGCCAGCAGCTTGGGCGGCCTCACTGAAGCTTTCTTT.

The chain uses TRBV9 and TRBJ2-3, with D perhaps TRBD1 or TRBD2 (5 bases each). CDR1 SGDLS and CDR2 YYNGEE come from the germline V gene. There are 13 residues in the CDR3. The germline V and J ends were trimmed by 3 bases and 6 bases, with 11 bases remaining between them. CDR3 DNA: TGTGCCAGCAGCGACAGCTGGGGGGATACGCAGTATTTT. Encoded protein: CASSDSWGDTQYF.

This chain joins TRBV2 and TRBJ2-1; D remains unclear. The ends were cut back, 2 bases at V and 10 bases at J, with 6 bases in the middle. The length of the CDR3 is 11 residues. Germline loops: CDR1 SNHLY, CDR2 FYNNEI. In nucleotides, the CDR3 is TGTGCCAGCAGTGAACCCTTCGAGCAGTTCTTC. This translates into CASSEPFEQFF.

The sample holds a few counts of this clone. The chain links TRBV5-6 to TRBJ1-3; D gene unclear. The CDR3 contains 15 residues. Germline loops: CDR1 SGHDT, CDR2 YYEEEE. V lost 4 bases and J lost 1, with 12 bases in between. For the CDR3, the DNA is TGTGCCAGCAGCGATGGACCTGTGTCTGGAAACACCATATATTTT. Protein product: CASSDGPVSGNTIYF.

This clone came up once. This rearrangement joins TRBV6-5 to TRBJ1-3, with D unresolved. Trimming took off 4 bases at V and 9 bases at J, with 19 bases between the two ends. Germline loops: CDR1 MNHEY, CDR2 SVGAGI. This CDR3 contains 15 residues. This CDR3 reads CASSSLGELYGTIYF. The CDR3 region has the DNA TGTGCCAGCAGTTCTCTGGGTGAACTGTATGGCACCATATATTTT.

This clone came up many times. The V and J genes are TRBV11-2 and TRBJ1-1, with D hard to call. The CDR3 spans 12 residues. Germline CDR1 and CDR2: SGHAT and FQNNGV. V was clipped by 1 base and J by 7 bases, with 7 bases between them. In DNA, the CDR3 is TGTGCCAGCAGCTTAGGACAAGTTGAAGCTTTCTTT. Translated: CASSLGQVEAFF.

The chain joins TRBV5-8 to TRBJ2-7; D is ambiguous. Germline V gene data show CDR1 as SGHTS and CDR2 as YDEGEE. The CDR3 is made up of 11 amino acids. With 1 base removed from V and 3 bases from J, the gap between germline ends came to 2 bases. The CDR3 protein is CASSLIYEQYF. The CDR3 DNA reads as TGTGCCAGCAGCTTGATCTACGAGCAGTACTTC. The full variable domain, completed using reference TRBV5-8 and TRBJ2-7, is EAGVTQSPTHLIKTRGQQATLRCSPISGHTSVYWYQQALGLGLQFLLWYDEGEERNRGNFPPRFSGRQFPNYSSELNVNALELEDSALYLCASSLIYEQYFGPGTRLTVT.

The chain combines TRBV7-9 with TRBJ2-7; the D call may be TRBD1 or TRBD2 (5 bases each). Germline loops: CDR1 SEHNR, CDR2 FQNEAQ (reference sequence). Trimming pared 1 base from V and 5 bases from J, leaving 18 bases between. CDR3 length: 16 amino acids. CDR3 sequence reads: CASSLEVLGRSDEQYF. CDR3 DNA: TGTGCCAGCAGCTTAGAGGTTCTGGGACGGTCCGACGAGCAGTACTTC. The full variable domain, in which reference TRBV7-9 and TRBJ2-7 provide the parts outside the CDR3, is DTGVSQNPRHKITKRGQNVTFRCDPISEHNRLYWYRQTLGQGPEFLTYFQNEAQLEKSRLLSDRFSAERPKGSFSTLEIQRTEQGDSAMYLCASSLEVLGRSDEQYFGPGTRLTVT.

In this sample, this clone turned up a few times. This chain uses TRBV27 with TRBJ2-1, with 8 nucleotides matching TRBD2. The ends lost 1 base at V and 2 bases at J; junction bases unmatched: 7. The CDR3 is 17 residues long. The germline CDR1 and CDR2 sequences are MNHEY and SMNVEV (reference sequence). As DNA, the CDR3 is TGTGCCAGCAGTTTATGGGGCGGGAGGCCAGCCTACAATGAGCAGTTCTTC. This gives the protein CASSLWGGRPAYNEQFF.

Concerning this clone itself: The same CDR3 can be traced to other DNA sequences in this sample. V is TRBV2 and J is TRBJ2-7, with D perhaps TRBD2 (5 bases). The CDR3 is 12 amino acids. The germline V gene encodes CDR1 SNHLY and CDR2 FYNNEI. V was cut by 6 bases and J by 4 bases, with 10 bases left in between. Here the CDR3 DNA reads TGTGCCAGCAGCCGTACTAGTTACGAGCAGTACTTC. The encoded protein is CASSRTSYEQYF.

V usage is TRBV6-5 and J usage is TRBJ2-7; TRBD1 aligns across 11 bases. Germline V lookup: CDR1 MNHEY, CDR2 SVGAGI. J was trimmed by 4 bases and V by 6 bases; bases with no gene match: 8. The length of the CDR3 is 15 residues. The CDR3 DNA follows: TGTGCCAGCAGGCGATGGACAGGGGGCGGGTACGAGCAGTACTTC. The encoded protein is CASRRWTGGGYEQYF.

The gene calls are TRBV5-4 and TRBJ2-3, with TRBD2 matching over 8 bases. Germline loops: CDR1 SGHNT, CDR2 YYREEE (reference sequence). The length of the CDR3 is 17 residues. Trimming at V came to 4 bases and at J to 4 bases, leaving 14 bases not matched to a gene. The DNA of the CDR3 is TGTGCCAGCAGCCCCGGCAGGGCGGGAGGAGGTGCAGATACGCAGTATTTT. The encoded protein is CASSPGRAGGGADTQYF.

This clone has a handful of counts. The chain's CDR3 is CASSLPQLNTEAFF. The CDR3 DNA sequence: TGTGCCAGCAGCTTGCCCCAGCTGAACACTGAAGCTTTCTTT. V is TRBV5-4 and J is TRBJ1-1; unclear D gene. The ends were cut back, 1 base at V and 0 bases at J, with 7 bases in the middle. The CDR3 covers 14 residues. Germline values: CDR1 SGHNT, CDR2 YYREEE (reference sequence).

This chain connects TRBV28 to TRBJ1-5; D gene unclear. V lost 6 bases, J lost 0 bases, and 12 bases lay in between. The CDR3 is 15 residues long. The germline CDR1 and CDR2 sequences are MDHEN and SYDVKM. DNA of the CDR3: TGTGCCAGCAGACGCGGCGACGGTAGCAATCAGCCCCAGCATTTT. This gives the protein CASRRGDGSNQPQHF.